This is a list of T cell receptor beta chains from one sample in a study of T cells after yellow fever vaccination. TCRdb redid the calling of the 5' RACE reads with MiXCR, one entry per CDR3 protein. The sample includes hundreds of thousands of distinct CDR3 sequences, about a fifth of them seen just once. The sequencing used PBMCs, collected 21 days after the first yellow fever vaccination. The source is a man aged 18 to 29 who received the YFV17D yellow fever vaccine. CDR3s leave out the opening cysteine and the closing phenylalanine or tryptophan. Expanded clones get a size class; other rows say once, few or many, or leave the size out.

>TRBJ1-1|TRBV4-1|few
ASSQRGQRTEAF
>TRBJ2-2|TRBV30|many
AWDLALGGNTGELF
>TRBJ2-1|TRBV14|few
ASSRHTGSLDNEQF
>TRBJ1-2|TRBV20-1|few
SARDDTNYGYT
>TRBJ2-1|TRBV4-3|.
ASSQVGAAHNEQF
>TRBJ2-5|TRBV11-3|few
ASSFGTPDGETQY
>TRBJ2-7|TRBV3-1|few
ASSQGGAIYEQY
>TRBJ2-2|TRBV7-2|many
ASSLRSAGELF
>TRBJ2-5|TRBV6-5|few
ASSSLGERQETQY
>TRBJ2-5|TRBV6-1|few
ASSPGGFRETQY
>TRBJ2-7|TRBV20-1|.
SSSQAGGFTYEQY